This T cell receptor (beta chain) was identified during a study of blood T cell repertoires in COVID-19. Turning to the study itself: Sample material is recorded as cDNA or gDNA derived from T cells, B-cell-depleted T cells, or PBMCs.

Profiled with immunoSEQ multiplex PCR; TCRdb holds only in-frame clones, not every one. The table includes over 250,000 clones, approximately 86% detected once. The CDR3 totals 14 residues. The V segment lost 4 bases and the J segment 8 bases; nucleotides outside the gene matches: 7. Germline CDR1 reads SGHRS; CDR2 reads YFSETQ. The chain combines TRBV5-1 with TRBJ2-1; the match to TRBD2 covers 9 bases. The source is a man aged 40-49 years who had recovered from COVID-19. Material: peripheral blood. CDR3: CASSPPPSGDEQFF. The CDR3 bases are TGCGCCAGCAGCCCCCCCCCTAGCGGGGATGAGCAGTTCTTC.